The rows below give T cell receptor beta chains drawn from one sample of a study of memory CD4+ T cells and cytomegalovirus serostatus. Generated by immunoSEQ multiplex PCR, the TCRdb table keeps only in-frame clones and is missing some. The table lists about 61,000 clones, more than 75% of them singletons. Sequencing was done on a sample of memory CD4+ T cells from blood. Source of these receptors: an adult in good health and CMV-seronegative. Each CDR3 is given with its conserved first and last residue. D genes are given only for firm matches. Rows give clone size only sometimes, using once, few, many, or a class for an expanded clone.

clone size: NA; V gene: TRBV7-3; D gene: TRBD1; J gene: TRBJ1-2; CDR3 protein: CASSLRPGQGADNYGYTF; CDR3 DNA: TGTGCCAGCAGCTTAAGGCCGGGACAGGGGGCGGATAACTATGGCTACACCTTC
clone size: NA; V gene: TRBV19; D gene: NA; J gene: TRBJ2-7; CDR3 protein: CASTSIPGNLEQYF; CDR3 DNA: TGTGCCAGTACTTCGATCCCGGGGAACCTCGAGCAGTACTTC
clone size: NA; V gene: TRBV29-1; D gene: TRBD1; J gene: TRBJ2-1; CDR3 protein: CSVVGQGASNEQFF; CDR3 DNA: TGCAGCGTTGTAGGGCAGGGGGCTAGCAATGAGCAGTTCTTC
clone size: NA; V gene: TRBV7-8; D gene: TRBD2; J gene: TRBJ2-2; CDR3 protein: CASSLGSGGPRTGELFF; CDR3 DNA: TGTGCCAGCAGCTTAGGGAGCGGGGGCCCGAGGACCGGGGAGCTGTTTTTT
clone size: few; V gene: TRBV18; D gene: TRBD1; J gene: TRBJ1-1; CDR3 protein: CASSQTQGADTEAFF; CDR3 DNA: TGTGCCAGCTCACAAACACAGGGGGCGGACACTGAAGCTTTCTTT
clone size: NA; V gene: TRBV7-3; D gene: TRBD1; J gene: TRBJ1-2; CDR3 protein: CASSLQGATRYGYTF; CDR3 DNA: TGTGCCAGCAGCTTACAGGGGGCCACAAGGTATGGCTACACCTTC
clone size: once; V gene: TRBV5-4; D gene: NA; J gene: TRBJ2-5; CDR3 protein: CASSISPQETQYF; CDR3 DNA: TGTGCCAGCAGCATAAGCCCCCAAGAGACCCAGTACTTC
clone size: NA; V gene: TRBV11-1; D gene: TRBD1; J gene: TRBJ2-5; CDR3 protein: CASSLGRTGGGETQYF; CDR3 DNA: TGTGCCAGCAGCTTAGGGAGGACAGGGGGCGGTGAGACCCAGTACTTC
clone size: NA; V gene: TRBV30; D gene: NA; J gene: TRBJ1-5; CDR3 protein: CAWARAGDQPQHF; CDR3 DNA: TGTGCCTGGGCCCGGGCGGGGGATCAGCCCCAGCATTTT
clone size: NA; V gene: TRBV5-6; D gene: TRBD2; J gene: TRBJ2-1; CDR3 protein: CASSERTSGDGAYNEQFF; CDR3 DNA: TGTGCCAGCAGCGAAAGGACTAGCGGGGATGGTGCCTACAATGAGCAGTTCTTC
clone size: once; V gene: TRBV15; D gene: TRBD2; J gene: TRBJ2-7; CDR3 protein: CATSRDLAGGRPYEQYF; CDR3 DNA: TGTGCCACCAGCAGAGATCTAGCGGGAGGGCGTCCCTACGAGCAGTACTTC
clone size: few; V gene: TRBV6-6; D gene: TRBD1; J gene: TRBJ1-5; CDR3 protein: CASSYSGTGGQPQHF; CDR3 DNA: TGTGCCAGCAGTTACTCGGGAACAGGGGGGCAGCCCCAGCATTTT
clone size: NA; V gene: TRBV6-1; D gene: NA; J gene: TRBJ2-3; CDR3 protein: CASSEPFSGNTDTQYF; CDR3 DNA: TGTGCCAGCAGTGAACCTTTCTCGGGAAACACAGATACGCAGTATTTT
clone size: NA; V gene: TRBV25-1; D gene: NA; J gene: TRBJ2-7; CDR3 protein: CASSGDTYEQYF; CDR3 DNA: TGTGCCAGCAGTGGGGACACCTACGAGCAGTACTTC
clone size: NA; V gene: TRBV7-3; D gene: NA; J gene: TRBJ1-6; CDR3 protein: CASSLTGDPESPLHF; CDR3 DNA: TGTGCCAGCAGCTTAACGGGGGACCCCGAATCACCCCTCCACTTT
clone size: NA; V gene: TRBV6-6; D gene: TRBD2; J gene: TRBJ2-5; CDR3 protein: CASGGGLHQETQYF; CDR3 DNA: TGTGCCAGCGGGGGGGGACTGCACCAAGAGACCCAGTACTTC
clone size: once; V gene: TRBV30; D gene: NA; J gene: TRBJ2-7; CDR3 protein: CAWSLTQPYEQYF; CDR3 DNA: TGTGCCTGGAGTCTCACCCAACCCTACGAGCAGTACTTC
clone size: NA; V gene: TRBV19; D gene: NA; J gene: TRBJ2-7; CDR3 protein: CASADRYEQYF; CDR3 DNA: TGTGCCAGTGCTGATCGTTACGAGCAGTACTTC
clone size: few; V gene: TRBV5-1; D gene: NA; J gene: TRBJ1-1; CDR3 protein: CASSLMGNTEAFF; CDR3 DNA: TGCGCCAGCAGCTTGATGGGGAACACTGAAGCTTTCTTT
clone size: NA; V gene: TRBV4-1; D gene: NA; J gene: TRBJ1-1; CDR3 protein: CASSQDNPPLGLRGNTEAFF; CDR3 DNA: TGCGCCAGCAGCCAGGATAATCCGCCTCTGGGACTCCGAGGGAACACTGAAGCTTTCTTT
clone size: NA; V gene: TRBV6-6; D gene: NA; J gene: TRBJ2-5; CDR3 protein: CASSFGRRGETQYF; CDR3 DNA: TGTGCCAGCAGTTTCGGTCGTCGAGGAGAGACCCAGTACTTC
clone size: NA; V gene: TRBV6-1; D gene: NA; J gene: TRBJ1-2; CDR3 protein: CALSATPNYGYTF; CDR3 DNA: TGTGCCTTATCCGCGACACCGAACTATGGCTACACCTTC
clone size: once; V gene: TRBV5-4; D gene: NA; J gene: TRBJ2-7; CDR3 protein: CASSYRGSYEQYF; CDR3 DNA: TGTGCCAGCAGCTACCGAGGCAGCTACGAGCAGTACTTC
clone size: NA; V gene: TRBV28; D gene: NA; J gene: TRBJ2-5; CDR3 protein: CASSPGGEGQETQYF; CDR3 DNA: TGTGCCAGCAGTCCCGGGGGAGAGGGGCAAGAGACCCAGTACTTC
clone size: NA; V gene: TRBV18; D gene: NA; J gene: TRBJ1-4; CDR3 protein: CASSPPAGYDGKLFF; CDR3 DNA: TGTGCCAGCTCACCACCGGCTGGGTACGATGGAAAACTGTTTTTT
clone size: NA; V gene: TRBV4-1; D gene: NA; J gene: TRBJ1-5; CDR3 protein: CASSQNNRYNQPQHF; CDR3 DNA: TGCGCCAGCAGCCAAAATAACAGATACAATCAGCCCCAGCATTTT
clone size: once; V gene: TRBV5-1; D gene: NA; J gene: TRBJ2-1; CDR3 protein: CASSLPRDEQFF; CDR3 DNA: TGCGCCAGCAGCTTGCCCCGGGACGAGCAGTTCTTC
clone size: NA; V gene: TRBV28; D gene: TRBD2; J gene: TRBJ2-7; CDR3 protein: CASSSGLAGGYEQYF; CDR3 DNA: TGTGCCAGCAGTTCCGGACTAGCGGGAGGGTACGAGCAGTACTTC
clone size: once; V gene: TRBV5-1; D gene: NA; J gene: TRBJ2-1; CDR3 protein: CASSLTHGGAYNEQFF; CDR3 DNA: TGCGCCAGCAGCTTGACGCATGGGGGAGCCTACAATGAGCAGTTCTTC
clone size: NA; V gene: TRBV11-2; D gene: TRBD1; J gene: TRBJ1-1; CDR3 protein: CASSPTRDRGGTEAFF; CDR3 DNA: TGTGCCAGCAGCCCAACCCGGGACAGGGGCGGCACTGAAGCTTTCTTT
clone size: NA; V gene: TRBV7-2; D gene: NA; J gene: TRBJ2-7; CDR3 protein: CASSLVSSASYEQYF; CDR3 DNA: TGTGCCAGCAGCTTAGTGAGTAGCGCCTCCTACGAGCAGTACTTC
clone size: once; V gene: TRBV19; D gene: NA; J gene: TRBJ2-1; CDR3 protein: CASSTPGQGWYNEQFF; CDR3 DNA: TGTGCCAGTAGTACCCCGGGGCAGGGTTGGTACAATGAGCAGTTCTTC
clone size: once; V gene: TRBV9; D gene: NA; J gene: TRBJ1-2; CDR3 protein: CASSVGPSYGYTF; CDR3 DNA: TGTGCCAGCAGCGTAGGTCCATCCTATGGCTACACCTTC
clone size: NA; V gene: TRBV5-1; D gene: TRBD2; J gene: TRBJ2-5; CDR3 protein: CASSPRGVARETQYF; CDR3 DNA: TGCGCCAGCAGCCCCCGGGGGGTAGCAAGGGAGACCCAGTACTTC
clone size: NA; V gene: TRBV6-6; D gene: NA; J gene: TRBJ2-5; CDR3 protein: CASSPGPTQETQYF; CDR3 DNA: TGTGCCAGCAGTCCGGGACCCACCCAAGAGACCCAGTACTTC
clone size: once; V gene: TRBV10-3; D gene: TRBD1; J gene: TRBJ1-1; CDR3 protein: CAISEPPGQGPEAFF; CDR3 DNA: TGTGCCATCAGTGAGCCTCCGGGACAGGGCCCTGAAGCTTTCTTT
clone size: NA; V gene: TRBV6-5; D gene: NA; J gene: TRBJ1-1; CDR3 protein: CASIPRWAANTEAFF; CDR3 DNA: TGTGCCAGCATCCCCCGTTGGGCGGCGAACACTGAAGCTTTCTTT
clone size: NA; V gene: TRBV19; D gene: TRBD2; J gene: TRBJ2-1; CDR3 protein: CASSSIRRAGDYNEQFF; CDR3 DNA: TGTGCCAGTAGTAGCATACGACGAGCGGGAGATTACAATGAGCAGTTCTTC
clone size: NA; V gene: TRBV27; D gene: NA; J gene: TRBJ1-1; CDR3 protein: CASSTNRNTEAFF; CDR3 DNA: TGTGCCAGCAGTACCAACAGGAACACTGAAGCTTTCTTT
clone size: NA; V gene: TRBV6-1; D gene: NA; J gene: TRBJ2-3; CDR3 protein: CASSESWQGGDTQYF; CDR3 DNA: TGTGCCAGCAGTGAATCTTGGCAGGGGGGAGATACGCAGTATTTT
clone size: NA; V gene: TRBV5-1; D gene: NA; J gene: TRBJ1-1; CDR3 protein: CASSLEGWVVGTEAFF; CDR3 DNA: TGCGCCAGCAGCTTGGAGGGATGGGTGGTGGGAACTGAAGCTTTCTTT
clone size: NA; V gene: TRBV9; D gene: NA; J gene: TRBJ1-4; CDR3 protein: CASSGDLGPYEKLFF; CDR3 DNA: TGTGCCAGCAGCGGGGACCTGGGACCTTATGAAAAACTGTTTTTT
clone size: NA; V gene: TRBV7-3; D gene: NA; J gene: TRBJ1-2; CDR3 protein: CASSQDAYNGYTF; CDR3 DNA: TGTGCCAGCAGTCAGGACGCCTACAATGGCTACACCTTC